These 3 T cell receptor beta chains came from one sample sequenced in a study of OX40 agonist ivuxolimab in advanced cancers. Profiled with immunoSEQ multiplex PCR; TCRdb holds only in-frame clones, not every one. Here the sample spans 60,000 to 70,000 clones, about 90% being singletons. The sample consisted of CD4+ or CD8+ T cells sorted from blood, taken in a trial of the OX40 agonist ivuxolimab. Source of these receptors: an adult with an advanced solid tumor such as melanoma, head and neck, liver or kidney cancer.

This clone was counted a single time. The chain has TRBV7-2 and TRBJ1-2, with D possibly being TRBD1 (6 bases). V was clipped by 6 bases and J by 4 bases, with 12 bases between them. The V gene's germline CDR1 is SGHTA and CDR2 FQGNSA. There are 13 residues in the CDR3. CDR3 nucleotides: TGTGCCAGCAGGCTAGGGGGGGGCTATGGCTACACCTTC. Translation gives CASRLGGGYGYTF.

The table lists this clone with a few counts. V gene TRBV10-3 combines with J gene TRBJ1-2; 8 bases are a match to TRBD1. Germline values: CDR1 ENHRY, CDR2 SYGVKD. With 3 bases clipped from V and 5 bases from J, the junction kept 14 bases outside the gene matches. The CDR3 is 17 amino acids. The CDR3, as DNA: TGTGCCATCAGTGAATCGGTTTCCCCCCAGGGGGCGTATGGCTACACCTTC. Its protein product is CAISESVSPQGAYGYTF.

V is TRBV28 and J is TRBJ2-7; D ambiguous. Trimming removed 3 bases from V and 4 bases from J, with 7 bases in between. The CDR3 consists of 12 residues. Per the germline V gene, CDR1 is MDHEN and CDR2 is SYDVKM. CDR3 sequence reads: CASSLDRYEQYF. The CDR3 region has the DNA TGTGCCAGCAGTTTGGACCGGTACGAGCAGTACTTC. The full variable domain, rest sourced from reference TRBV28 and TRBJ2-7, is DVKVTQSSRYLVKRTGEKVFLECVQDMDHENMFWYRQDPGLGLRLIYFSYDVKMKEKGDIPEGYSVSREKKERFSLILESASTNQTSMYLCASSLDRYEQYFGPGTRLTVT.